This T cell receptor beta chain was sequenced in a study of HIV-infected children after antiretroviral therapy interruption. This clonotype was recorded a few times. A 3' RACE protocol on RNA, with unique molecular identifiers, produced the TCR library. TCRdb re-derived calls from the 3' RACE reads in MiXCR, one entry per CDR3 protein. The repertoire holds roughly 46,000 distinct CDR3 sequences, 4.3% seen once, with roughly 0.7% in the top ten. The CDR3 runs 16 residues. V was pared by 10 bases and J by 4 bases, with 18 bases of the junction left unmatched. The germline CDR1 and CDR2 sequences are MNHEY and SMNVEV (reference sequence). Treatment described: PENTA 11 planned treatment interruption arm or continuous ART arm. Samples needed at least 5 million viable cryopreserved PBMCs.

The chain employs TRBV27 and TRBJ1-1; the match to TRBD1 covers 7 bases. This TCR derives from a pool of human donors with HIV. Sequencing used CD45RA+ CD4+ T cells from PBMCs, pooled from several time points, obtained from a donor given antiretroviral therapy, either interrupted or continuous. Described subset: naive CD4+ CD45RA+ CD45RO- T cells. This CDR3 is CATRGDSRTGSTEAFF. CDR3 coding DNA: TGTGCCACCAGGGGGGATTCCAGGACAGGAAGCACTGAAGCTTTCTTT.